A single sample is the source of the 17 T cell receptor beta chains below, sequenced in a study of shared clonotypes between healthy human individuals. Assay: immunoSEQ multiplex PCR; the TCRdb copy retains only in-frame clones and omits some. The data hold roughly 700,000 clones, with around 72% observed a single time. Sequences were obtained from memory CD4+ T cells sorted from blood. Described subset: CD45RA-negative fraction. The receptors derive from a woman aged 25 to 39 in good health.

CDR3 in amino acids: CASSALAGGRDTQYF. The CDR3 DNA reads as TGTGCCAGCAGCGCACTAGCGGGAGGACGAGATACGCAGTATTTT. J is TRBJ2-3 and V is TRBV2; 12 bases match TRBD2. J gave up 5 bases and V 6 bases, and 6 bases lay outside the gene matches. The CDR3 is 15 amino acids. CDR1 is SNHLY and CDR2 is FYNNEI in the germline V gene. The full variable domain, its missing parts supplied by reference TRBV2 and TRBJ2-3, is EPEVTQTPSHQVTQMGQEVILRCVPISNHLYFYWYRQILGQKVEFLVSFYNNEISEKSEIFDDQFSVERPDGSNFTLKIRSTKLEDSAMYFCASSALAGGRDTQYFGPGTRLTVL.

The chain employs TRBV7-2 and TRBJ2-7, with 7 bases fitting TRBD2. Per germline, CDR1 SGHTA and CDR2 FQGNSA. V shed 5 bases and J 6 bases; nucleotides not matched to a gene: 16. This CDR3 has 16 amino acids. The CDR3 protein is CASSRFWAGVGLEQYF. CDR3 nucleotide sequence: TGTGCCAGCAGCCGCTTTTGGGCGGGAGTTGGTCTCGAGCAGTACTTC.

This clone was detected once. The sample holds other DNA sequences that translate to the same CDR3. The gene calls are TRBV2 and TRBJ2-7; tentatively, D is TRBD2 (6 bases). The CDR3 runs to 12 residues. Germline CDR1 SNHLY, CDR2 FYNNEI. V was cut by 4 bases and J by 4 bases, with 8 bases left in between. This CDR3 is CASSGGGYEQYF. CDR3 sequence (DNA): TGTGCCAGCAGTGGAGGAGGGTACGAGCAGTACTTC.

This clone was observed once. The chain joins TRBV2 to TRBJ2-7, with TRBD2 matching 9 bases. V trimming: 6 bases; J trimming: 7 bases; junction bases outside the gene matches: 10. This CDR3 contains 14 residues. Germline V lookup: CDR1 SNHLY, CDR2 FYNNEI. DNA of the CDR3: TGTGCCAGCAGGCTCGGGACTAGCTTTGGTGAGCAGTACTTC. Translating it yields CASRLGTSFGEQYF.

The chain recombines TRBV6-6 with TRBJ1-2, with D possibly matching TRBD1 (6 bases). The CDR3 has 13 residues. V was pared by 10 bases and J by 7 bases, with 19 bases between. The germline gives CDR1 MNHNY, CDR2 SVGAGI (reference sequence). The CDR3 protein is CATSSGGGPGYTF. CDR3 DNA: TGTGCCACCTCCTCCGGGGGGGGGCCTGGCTACACCTTC.

The chain couples TRBV6-1 to TRBJ1-4; TRBD1 aligns across 7 bases. V gave up 0 bases and J gave up 14 bases; unmatched junction bases: 12. CDR3 size: 15 residues. Germline lookup yields CDR1 MNHNS and CDR2 SASEGT. The CDR3 region is CASSEALGDSPWLFF. In DNA form, the CDR3 reads TGTGCCAGCAGTGAAGCGCTTGGGGACAGTCCATGGCTGTTTTTT.

The V and J genes are TRBV2 and TRBJ1-5, with D possibly TRBD1 on 6 matching bases. V was trimmed by 9 bases and J by 0 bases, leaving 18 bases between them. Germline assignment: CDR1 SNHLY and CDR2 FYNNEI. The CDR3 consists of 16 residues. In DNA form, the CDR3 reads TGTGCCAGTTCAAGGGAACACAGGGATAGCAATCAGCCCCAGCATTTT. Residues: CASSREHRDSNQPQHF.

The chain couples TRBV5-1 to TRBJ1-4; tentatively, D is TRBD1 (6 bases). The germline V gene encodes CDR1 SGHRS and CDR2 YFSETQ. This CDR3 is built from 13 residues. The V gene lost 4 bases and the J gene lost 5 bases, with 9 bases spanning the gap. CDR3: CASSADRNEKLFF. In DNA form, the CDR3 reads TGCGCCAGCAGCGCCGACAGGAATGAAAAACTGTTTTTT.

The chain uses TRBV28 and TRBJ1-2, with 12 nucleotides matching TRBD1. Per the germline V gene, CDR1 is MDHEN and CDR2 is SYDVKM. The V gene end was trimmed by 5 bases and the J gene end by 5 bases; junction bases not matched to a gene: 6. CDR3 length equals 15 residues. In DNA, the CDR3 is TGTGCCAGCAGTATGCCGGGACAGGGGGCTTATGGCTACACCTTC. This sequence encodes CASSMPGQGAYGYTF.

The chain carries TRBV10-1 and TRBJ2-1; 7 bases are a match to TRBD2. CDR3 length: 13 amino acids. Germline V lookup: CDR1 WNHNN, CDR2 SYGVQD (reference sequence). The trim removed 4 bases at V and 4 bases at J, leaving 1 base unmatched. CDR3 in amino acids: CASSASGYNEQFF. CDR3 in DNA: TGCGCCAGCAGTGCTAGCGGATACAATGAGCAGTTCTTC.

In this sample, this clone turned up a few times. The genes are TRBV30 and TRBJ2-5, with D uncertain. The J call may be mistaken, given a closer DNA end match to TRBJ2-7. The CDR3 runs 13 residues. Germline-derived CDR1 and CDR2 are GTSNPN and SVGIG (reference sequence). The chain's CDR3 is CAWSVSATYEQYF. CDR3 DNA: TGTGCCTGGAGTGTATCGGCCACCTACGAGCAGTACTTC.

The chain is built from TRBV28 and TRBJ2-3, with 11 nucleotides matching TRBD1. Germline CDR1 MDHEN, CDR2 SYDVKM. V lost 7 bases to trimming and J lost 4 bases; unmatched junction nucleotides: 10. This CDR3 region has 16 residues. CDR3 loop: CASTTWDRGWSDTQYF. The CDR3, as DNA: TGTGCCAGCACAACCTGGGACAGGGGGTGGTCAGATACGCAGTATTTT.

This chain connects TRBV19 to TRBJ1-5; D unresolved. CDR1 and CDR2 (germline): LNHDA, SQIVND (reference sequence). The ends were cut back, 6 bases at V and 0 bases at J, with 9 bases in the middle. This CDR3 contains 14 residues. The DNA for the CDR3 is TGTGCCAGTAGCCTAAGGAGTAGCAATCAGCCCCAGCATTTT. Protein product: CASSLRSSNQPQHF.

This chain connects TRBV10-1 to TRBJ2-1, with 9 bases identical to TRBD1. V lost 0 bases, J lost 7 bases, and 4 bases stayed unmatched. The CDR3 length is 15 residues. The germline gives CDR1 WNHNN, CDR2 SYGVQD (reference sequence). The CDR3 is CASSESGTGINEQFF. The CDR3 DNA reads TGCGCCAGCAGTGAGTCCGGGACAGGGATTAATGAGCAGTTCTTC.

The chain links TRBV7-2 to TRBJ2-5; D might be TRBD1 (6 bases). V lost 5 bases, J lost 5 bases, and 15 bases lay in between. CDR1 is SGHTA, CDR2 FQGNSA, per germline. This CDR3 region has 14 residues. The CDR3 here is CASSETGFRETQYF. The CDR3 nucleotides read TGTGCCAGCAGCGAAACAGGGTTTCGGGAGACCCAGTACTTC.

This clone was seen at least ten times. The sample holds other DNA sequences that translate to the same CDR3. This chain joins TRBV7-9 and TRBJ2-7; TRBD1 might be the D (6 bases). CDR3 length: 12 amino acids. Germline V gene lookup returns CDR1 SEHNR and CDR2 FQNEAQ (reference sequence). The V end was cut by 5 bases, the J end by 1 base, with 6 bases between. The CDR3 DNA is TGTGCCAGCAGCAGGGGGTCCTACGAGCAGTACTTC. Its protein is CASSRGSYEQYF.

The gene calls are TRBV28 and TRBJ1-1; 7 positions agree with TRBD1. The germline V gene has CDR1 MDHEN and CDR2 SYDVKM. The CDR3 runs to 15 residues. V trimming: 6 bases; J trimming: 3 bases; junction bases outside the gene matches: 10. CDR3 residues: CASRPSQGDYTEAFF. The CDR3 nucleotides read TGTGCCAGCAGACCCTCCCAGGGGGATTACACTGAAGCTTTCTTT.